The rows below give T cell receptor beta chains drawn from one sample of a study of OX40 agonist ivuxolimab in advanced cancers. Libraries were prepared by immunoSEQ multiplex PCR; TCRdb keeps only in-frame clonotypes and omits some of them. The top ten clones hold 0.6% to 0.85% of a sample with more than 80,000 clones, roughly 88% of them seen once. The specimen was CD4+ or CD8+ T cells sorted from blood, collected in a trial of the OX40 agonist ivuxolimab. The receptors come from an adult with an advanced solid tumor such as melanoma, head and neck, liver or kidney cancer. The CDR3 runs from the conserved cysteine through the conserved F or W. Each record gives: J gene, V gene, CDR3 protein.

J: TRBJ1-1
V: TRBV11-2
CDR3: CASSFSPSLNTEAFF

J: TRBJ2-7
V: TRBV4-1
CDR3: CASSQDRTGGRYEQYF

J: TRBJ1-2
V: TRBV5-1
CDR3: CASSLGNYGYTF

J: TRBJ1-2
V: TRBV7-6
CDR3: CASSLNGILDYGYTF

J: TRBJ2-5
V: TRBV6-1
CDR3: CASRADGAWAQYF

J: TRBJ2-1
V: TRBV9
CDR3: CASSFLAGGRSYNEQFF

J: TRBJ2-7
V: TRBV19
CDR3: CASSKLAGGEQYF

J: TRBJ1-1
V: TRBV7-8
CDR3: CASSLGGASNTEAFF

J: TRBJ2-1
V: TRBV5-1
CDR3: CASSSTSGSWGNEQFF

J: TRBJ2-1
V: TRBV6-6
CDR3: CASRLAGGTSGRRFF

J: TRBJ2-3
V: TRBV9
CDR3: CASSVGALSGADTQYF

J: TRBJ2-7
V: TRBV2
CDR3: CATQRQLNYEQYF

J: TRBJ2-5
V: TRBV28
CDR3: CASRQGGEETQYF

J: TRBJ2-7
V: TRBV15
CDR3: CATSREGHRSYEQYF

J: TRBJ2-6
V: TRBV27
CDR3: CASATRLGDFNVLTF

J: TRBJ2-7
V: TRBV10-1
CDR3: CASSEFREGAEQYF

J: TRBJ1-4
V: TRBV5-1
CDR3: CASSLVGGSGDEKLFF

J: TRBJ2-1
V: TRBV11-2
CDR3: CASSTGGDIYNEQFF

J: TRBJ2-4
V: TRBV6-5
CDR3: CASSPGTGAKNIQYF

J: TRBJ2-7
V: TRBV7-2
CDR3: CASSLHGYEQYF

J: TRBJ2-1
V: TRBV5-1
CDR3: CASSLVVLASYNEQFF

J: TRBJ2-7
V: TRBV29-1
CDR3: CSVGTGWPFYEQYF

J: TRBJ2-3
V: TRBV28
CDR3: CASSRLAGGRVDTQYF

J: TRBJ1-2
V: TRBV10-3
CDR3: CAITERTGGRYGYTF

J: TRBJ2-3
V: TRBV7-9
CDR3: CASSVSVGTRNQYF

J: TRBJ1-6
V: TRBV11-2
CDR3: CASSFSRLQDRGGSPLHF

J: TRBJ2-7
V: TRBV7-8
CDR3: CASSSLTATGSMLYEQYF

J: TRBJ2-2
V: TRBV11-2
CDR3: CASSLVLRGSGELFF

J: TRBJ2-1
V: TRBV5-6
CDR3: CASSVAGVEFF

J: TRBJ2-7
V: TRBV5-4
CDR3: CASSSDPQVSYEQYF

J: TRBJ2-5
V: TRBV18
CDR3: CASSPQPPTQETQYF

J: TRBJ2-7
V: TRBV28
CDR3: CASIGSGTGVYEQYF

J: TRBJ2-5
V: TRBV5-1
CDR3: CASSFQTGRRETQYF

J: TRBJ2-3
V: TRBV10-3
CDR3: CAIGASTDTQYF

J: TRBJ2-7
V: TRBV6-1
CDR3: CASSEPGTGTYEQYF

J: TRBJ1-2
V: TRBV14
CDR3: CASSPSLNYGYTF

J: TRBJ2-2
V: TRBV7-2
CDR3: CASSNPPGELFF

J: TRBJ2-5
V: TRBV11-2
CDR3: CASSLGHQETQYF

J: TRBJ2-2
V: TRBV5-6
CDR3: CASSPPGANTGELFF

J: TRBJ2-3
V: TRBV29-1
CDR3: CSGSQANTQYF

J: TRBJ1-4
V: TRBV7-9
CDR3: CASSLGATGNEKLFF